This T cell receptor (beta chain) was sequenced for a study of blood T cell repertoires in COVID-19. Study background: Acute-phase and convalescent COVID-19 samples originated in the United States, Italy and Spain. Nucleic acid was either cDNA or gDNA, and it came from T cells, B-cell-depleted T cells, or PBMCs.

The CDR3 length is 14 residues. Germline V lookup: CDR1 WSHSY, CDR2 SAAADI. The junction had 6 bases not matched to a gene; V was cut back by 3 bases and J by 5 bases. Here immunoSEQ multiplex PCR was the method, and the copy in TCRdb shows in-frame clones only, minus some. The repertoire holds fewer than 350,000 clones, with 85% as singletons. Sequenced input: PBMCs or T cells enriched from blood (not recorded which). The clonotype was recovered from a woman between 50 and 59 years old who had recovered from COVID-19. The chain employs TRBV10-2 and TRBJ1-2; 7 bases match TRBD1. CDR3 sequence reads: CASSDWDSGYGYTF. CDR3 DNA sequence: TGCGCCAGCAGTGATTGGGACAGCGGGTATGGCTACACCTTC.